Listed below are T cell receptor beta chains from one sample, sequenced in a study of cytomegalovirus exposure and HLA in healthy donors. TCRdb's copy holds only in-frame clones and misses some; the assay was immunoSEQ multiplex PCR. The sample gives approximately 90,000 clones, over 60% of which show up once; more than 2.5% is in the top ten. Sequenced material: PBMCs. The origin of the receptors is a man in his forties or fifties in good health and CMV-seronegative. Both conserved end residues are part of each CDR3.

J: TRBJ2-7; V: TRBV5-6; CDR3: CASSPGQGNREQYF
J: TRBJ2-7; V: TRBV5-4; CDR3: CASSLGQGASYEQYF
J: TRBJ2-3; V: TRBV7-2; CDR3: CASSPGLAGGLADTQYF
J: TRBJ2-7; V: TRBV7-6; CDR3: CASSLGSGSISYEQYF
J: TRBJ1-5; V: TRBV5-1; CDR3: CASSLRVSNQPQHF
J: TRBJ2-2; V: TRBV5-6; CDR3: CASSDRDRISGELFF
J: TRBJ1-5; V: TRBV19; CDR3: CASSRAMGNQPQHF
J: TRBJ1-5; V: TRBV27; CDR3: CASSFSGTGNQPQHF
J: TRBJ1-6; V: TRBV27; CDR3: CASSLDRVNSPLHF
J: TRBJ1-4; V: TRBV30; CDR3: CAWNRQGEGTNEKLFF
J: TRBJ2-7; V: TRBV14; CDR3: CASSHTYEQYF
J: TRBJ2-1; V: TRBV19; CDR3: CATREGTLRANEQFF
J: TRBJ2-3; V: TRBV5-1; CDR3: CASSLRGQGWGDTQYF
J: TRBJ1-1; V: TRBV11-2; CDR3: CASRSLKEAFF
J: TRBJ2-3; V: TRBV28; CDR3: CASSLEYGADTQYF
J: TRBJ1-4; V: TRBV15; CDR3: CATSSQQQGATGKSSEKLFF
J: TRBJ1-3; V: TRBV29-1; CDR3: CSVEGSGNTIYF
J: TRBJ2-2; V: TRBV4-3; CDR3: CASSQPVGRGLTGELFF
J: TRBJ2-1; V: TRBV21-1; CDR3: CASSALRTGETYEQFF
J: TRBJ2-2; V: TRBV7-8; CDR3: CASSLETGALVGELFF
J: TRBJ2-7; V: TRBV6-5; CDR3: CASSYSTSGDYEQYF
J: TRBJ2-2; V: TRBV7-9; CDR3: CASSLARVGELFF
J: TRBJ1-3; V: TRBV5-1; CDR3: CASSLVAPGTGNTIYF
J: TRBJ2-1; V: TRBV27; CDR3: CASARTGSYNEQFF
J: TRBJ2-2; V: TRBV2; CDR3: CASREPGELFF
J: TRBJ2-7; V: TRBV28; CDR3: CASSFRGISGEQYF
J: TRBJ2-3; V: TRBV21-1; CDR3: CASSKPWAGGAYNLGTDTQYF
J: TRBJ1-3; V: TRBV6-5; CDR3: CASTPTGYSGNTIYF
J: TRBJ1-5; V: TRBV18; CDR3: CASSPPYAGDDQPQHF
J: TRBJ1-3; V: TRBV10-2; CDR3: CASSGYSSGNTIYF
J: TRBJ2-7; V: TRBV10-3; CDR3: CAISEGLAGAYEQYF
J: TRBJ2-5; V: TRBV29-1; CDR3: CSVVAGAETQYF
J: TRBJ1-2; V: TRBV7-9; CDR3: CASNFTGRGYGYTF
J: TRBJ1-5; V: TRBV6-1; CDR3: CASGGSSNQPQHF
J: TRBJ2-3; V: TRBV11-1; CDR3: CASSLTLRPGVTDTQYF
J: TRBJ1-5; V: TRBV6-6; CDR3: CASSWGQGNQPQHF
J: TRBJ2-7; V: TRBV7-9; CDR3: CASSHTGGAYEQYF
J: TRBJ1-5; V: TRBV7-8; CDR3: CASSSPRSGVDQPQHF
J: TRBJ1-6; V: TRBV6-5; CDR3: CASSSPRSPRGSPLHF
J: .; V: TRBV9; CDR3: CASSVAFQGGRYEQYF
J: TRBJ1-5; V: TRBV28; CDR3: CASWEKGNQPQHF
J: TRBJ2-5; V: TRBV7-9; CDR3: CASSLGRTAQETQYF
J: TRBJ1-1; V: TRBV28; CDR3: CASSFPGLVTEAFF
J: TRBJ2-7; V: TRBV6-5; CDR3: CASSYSKTSYEQYF